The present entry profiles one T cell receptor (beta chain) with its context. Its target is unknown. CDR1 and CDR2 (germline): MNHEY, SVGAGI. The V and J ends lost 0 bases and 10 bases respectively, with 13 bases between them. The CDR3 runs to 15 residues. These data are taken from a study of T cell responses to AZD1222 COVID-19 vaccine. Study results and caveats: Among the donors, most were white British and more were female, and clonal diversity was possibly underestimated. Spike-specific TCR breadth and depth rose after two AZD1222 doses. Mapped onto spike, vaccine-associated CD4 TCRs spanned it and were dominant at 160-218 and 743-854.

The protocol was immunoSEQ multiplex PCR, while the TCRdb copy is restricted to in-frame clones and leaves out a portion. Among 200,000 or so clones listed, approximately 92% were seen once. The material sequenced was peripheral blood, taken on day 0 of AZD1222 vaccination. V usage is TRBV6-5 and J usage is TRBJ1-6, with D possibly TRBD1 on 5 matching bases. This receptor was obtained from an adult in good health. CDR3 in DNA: TGTGCCAGCAGTTACTCGGGGGTATCAGGGTCACCCCTCCACTTT. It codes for CASSYSGVSGSPLHF.